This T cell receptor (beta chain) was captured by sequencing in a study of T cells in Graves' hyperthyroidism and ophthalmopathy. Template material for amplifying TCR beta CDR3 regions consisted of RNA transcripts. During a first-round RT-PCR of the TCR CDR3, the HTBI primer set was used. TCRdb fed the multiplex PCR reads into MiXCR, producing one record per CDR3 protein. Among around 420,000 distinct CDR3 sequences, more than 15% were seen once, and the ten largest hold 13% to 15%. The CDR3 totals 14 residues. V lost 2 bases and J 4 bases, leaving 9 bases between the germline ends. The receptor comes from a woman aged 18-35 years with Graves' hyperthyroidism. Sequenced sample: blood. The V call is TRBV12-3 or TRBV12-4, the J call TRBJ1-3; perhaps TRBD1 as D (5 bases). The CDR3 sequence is CASSLLGLGNTIYF. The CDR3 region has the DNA TGTGCCAGCAGTTTATTGGGGCTAGGAAACACCATATATTTT.